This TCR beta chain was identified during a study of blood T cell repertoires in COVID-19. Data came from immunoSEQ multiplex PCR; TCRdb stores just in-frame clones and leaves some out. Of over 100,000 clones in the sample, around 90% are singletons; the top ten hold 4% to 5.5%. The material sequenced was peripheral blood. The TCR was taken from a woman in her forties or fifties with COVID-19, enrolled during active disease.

CDR3 amino acids: CASSEQQYEQYF. The CDR3 DNA follows: TGTGCCAGCAGTGAACAACAGTACGAGCAGTACTTC. This sequence joins TRBV2 and TRBJ2-7, with D unresolved. The CDR3 loop spans 12 amino acids. Trimming pared 2 bases from V and 4 bases from J, leaving 6 bases between. The germline V gene encodes CDR1 SNHLY and CDR2 FYNNEI. Together with reference TRBV2 and TRBJ2-7, the CDR3 gives the full variable domain: EPEVTQTPSHQVTQMGQEVILRCVPISNHLYFYWYRQILGQKVEFLVSFYNNEISEKSEIFDDQFSVERPDGSNFTLKIRSTKLEDSAMYFCASSEQQYEQYFGPGTRLTVT.